This T cell receptor (beta chain) was documented in a study of regulatory T cells in long-lasting Graves disease. Time point described: newly diagnosed GD, antithyroid drugs for less than 3 months. Scientists built the TCR library using RNA that was extracted from PBMCs. Germline loops: CDR1 DFQATT, CDR2 SNEGSKA (reference sequence). This CDR3 comprises 15 residues. Deletions cut 3 bases from V and 2 bases from J, with 14 bases between. This clonotype was seen ten or more times. With iRepertoire HTBI primers and Arm-PCR of CDR3 regions, TCR beta libraries were built. TCRdb re-called the multiplex PCR reads with MiXCR, one entry per CDR3 protein. The sample includes 550,000 or so distinct CDR3 sequences, more than 10% seen only once; the top ten take about 8.3%. The same data also went into a second study, on T cells in Graves' hyperthyroidism and ophthalmopathy.

The starting material was peripheral blood mononuclear cells (PBMCs), obtained at new diagnosis, from a patient treated with antithyroid drugs. This chain joins TRBV20-1 and TRBJ1-5; D unclear. The receptor's source is a woman in her twenties or thirties with Graves disease. The CDR3 DNA follows: TGCAGTGCTAGTTATTCCCGAAAGGGCAATCAGCCCCAGCATTTT. Translating it yields CSASYSRKGNQPQHF.